This TCR beta chain was found in a study of cytomegalovirus exposure and HLA in healthy donors. The study's findings and limits: A missense DCLRE1C variant was associated with V- and J-gene trimming of TCR beta chains in a later analysis, and an independent cohort replicated the association. Sequencing depth across donors, presence/absence analyses assumed, was roughly uniform.

This clone was detected once. Its matching antigen is unknown. PCR amplification relied on 60 Vbeta primers (plus 13 Jbeta primers). Authors' analysis steps: In a later analysis, the count reached 82 million or so unique TCR beta chains, with about 11 million shared. Here immunoSEQ multiplex PCR was the method, and the copy in TCRdb shows in-frame clones only, minus some. V and J calls plus clone size are reproduced from that table; the DNA served to infer D and trimming. This table has 250,000 or so clones, over 75% appearing once. CDR3 length: 15 residues. Germline-derived CDR1 and CDR2 are SGHDT and YYEEEE. Trimming took 3 bases from V and 6 from J, leaving 19 bases between them.

The sequenced material came from PBMCs. This clonotype was obtained from a human donor in good health. The chain employs TRBV5-6 and TRBJ2-7; D possibly corresponds to TRBD1 (5 bases). The CDR3 bases are TGTGCCAGCAGCTCAAGGTTAGACAGTCCTTTCGAGCAGTACTTC. Its protein product is CASSSRLDSPFEQYF.